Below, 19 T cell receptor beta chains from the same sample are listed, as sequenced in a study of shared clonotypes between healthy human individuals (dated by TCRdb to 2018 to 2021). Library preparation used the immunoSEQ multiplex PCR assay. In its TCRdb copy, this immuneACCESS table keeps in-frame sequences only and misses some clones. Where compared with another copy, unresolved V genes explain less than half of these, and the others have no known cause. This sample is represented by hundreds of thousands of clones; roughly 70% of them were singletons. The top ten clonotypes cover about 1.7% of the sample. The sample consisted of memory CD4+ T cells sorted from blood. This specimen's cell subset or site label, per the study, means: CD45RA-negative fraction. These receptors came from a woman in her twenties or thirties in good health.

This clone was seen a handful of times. The CDR3 sequence is CASSVQPLADNEQFF. Here the CDR3 DNA reads TGTGCCAGCAGCGTCCAACCCTTGGCAGACAATGAGCAGTTCTTC. The rearrangement uses TRBV7-3 and TRBJ2-1; D gene ambiguous. V was cut by 5 bases and J by 5 bases, with 16 bases left in between. From germline, CDR1 is SGHTA and CDR2 FQGTGA. The length of the CDR3 is 15 residues.

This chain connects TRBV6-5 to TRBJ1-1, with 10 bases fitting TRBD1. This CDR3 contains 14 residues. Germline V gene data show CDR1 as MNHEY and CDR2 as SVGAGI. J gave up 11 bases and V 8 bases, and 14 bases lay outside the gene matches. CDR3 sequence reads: CASGRQGATRAAFF. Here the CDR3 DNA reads TGTGCCAGCGGACGACAGGGGGCAACCCGAGCGGCTTTCTTT.

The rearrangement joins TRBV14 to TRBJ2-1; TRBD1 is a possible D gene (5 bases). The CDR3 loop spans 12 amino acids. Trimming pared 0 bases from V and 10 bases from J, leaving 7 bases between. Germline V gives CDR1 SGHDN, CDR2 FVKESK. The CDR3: CASSQDYREQFF. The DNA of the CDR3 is TGTGCCAGCAGCCAAGACTACAGGGAGCAGTTCTTC. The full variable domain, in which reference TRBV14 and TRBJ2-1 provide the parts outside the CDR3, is EAGVTQFPSHSVIEKGQTVTLRCDPISGHDNLYWYRRVMGKEIKFLLHFVKESKQDESGMPNNRFLAERTGGTYSTLKVQPAELEDSGVYFCASSQDYREQFFGPGTRLTVL.

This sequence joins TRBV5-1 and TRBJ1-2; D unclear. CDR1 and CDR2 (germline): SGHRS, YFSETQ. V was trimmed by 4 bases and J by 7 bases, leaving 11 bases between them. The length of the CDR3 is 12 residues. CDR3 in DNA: TGCGCCAGCAGCACCCAGCTCCGTGGCTACACCTTC. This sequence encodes CASSTQLRGYTF.

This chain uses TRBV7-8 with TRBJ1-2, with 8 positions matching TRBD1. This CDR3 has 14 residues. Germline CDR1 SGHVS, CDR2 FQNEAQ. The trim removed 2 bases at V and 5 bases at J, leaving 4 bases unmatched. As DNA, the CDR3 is TGTGCCAGCAGCTTAAGGACAGGGACTTATGGCTACACCTTC. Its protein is CASSLRTGTYGYTF.

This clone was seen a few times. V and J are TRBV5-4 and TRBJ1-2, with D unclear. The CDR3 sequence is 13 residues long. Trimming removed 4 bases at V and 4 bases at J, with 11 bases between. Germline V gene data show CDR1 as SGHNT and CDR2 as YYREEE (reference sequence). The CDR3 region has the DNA TGTGCCAGCAGCCGCGGACTGTTCTATGGCTACACCTTC. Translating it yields CASSRGLFYGYTF.

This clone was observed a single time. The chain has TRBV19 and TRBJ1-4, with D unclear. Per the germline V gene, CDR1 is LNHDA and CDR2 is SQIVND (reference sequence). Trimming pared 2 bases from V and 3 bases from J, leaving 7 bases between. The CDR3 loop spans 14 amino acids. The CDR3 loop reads CASSISRANEKLFF. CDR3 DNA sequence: TGTGCCAGTAGTATATCGCGGGCTAATGAAAAACTGTTTTTT.

CDR3 sequence reads: CASSRTSGNPDTQYF. The CDR3 DNA sequence: TGTGCCAGCAGCCGCACTAGCGGGAACCCAGATACGCAGTATTTT. This sequence joins TRBV7-9 and TRBJ2-3; 10 nucleotides line up with TRBD2. CDR1 and CDR2 from the germline V gene are SEHNR and FQNEAQ (reference sequence). Unmatched junction bases numbered 6, after V lost 5 bases and J lost 4 bases. The CDR3 extends over 15 amino acids.

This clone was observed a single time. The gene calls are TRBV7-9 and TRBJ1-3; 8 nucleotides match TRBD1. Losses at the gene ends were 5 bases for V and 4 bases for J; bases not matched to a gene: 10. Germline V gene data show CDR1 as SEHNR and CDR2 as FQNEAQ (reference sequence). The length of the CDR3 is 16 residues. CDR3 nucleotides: TGTGCCAGCAGCAGAGGGACAGGATCTTCAGGAAACACCATATATTTT. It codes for CASSRGTGSSGNTIYF.

The CDR3 protein is CASSLWSGAGNNQPQHF. Here the CDR3 DNA reads TGTGCCAGCAGTTTATGGTCCGGGGCAGGGAACAATCAGCCCCAGCATTTT. V usage is TRBV28 and J usage is TRBJ1-5; D possibly corresponds to TRBD1 (5 bases). The CDR3 length is 17 residues. The V gene lost 0 bases and the J gene lost 3 bases, with 15 bases spanning the gap. CDR1 MDHEN and CDR2 SYDVKM come from the germline V gene.

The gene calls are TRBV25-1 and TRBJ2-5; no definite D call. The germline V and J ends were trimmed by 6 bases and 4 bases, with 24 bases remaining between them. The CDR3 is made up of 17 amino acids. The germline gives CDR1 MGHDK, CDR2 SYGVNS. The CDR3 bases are TGTGCCAGCAGCCCACTGGCCCCCGGCCCAGTTGGAGAGACCCAGTACTTC. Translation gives CASSPLAPGPVGETQYF.

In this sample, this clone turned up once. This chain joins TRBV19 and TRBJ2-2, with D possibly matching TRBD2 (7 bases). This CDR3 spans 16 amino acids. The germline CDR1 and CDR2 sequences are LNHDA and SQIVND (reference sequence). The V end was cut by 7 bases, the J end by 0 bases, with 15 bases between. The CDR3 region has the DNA TGTGCCAGTACCCTAGGGGGAGGGACGAACACCGGGGAGCTGTTTTTT. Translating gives CASTLGGGTNTGELFF.

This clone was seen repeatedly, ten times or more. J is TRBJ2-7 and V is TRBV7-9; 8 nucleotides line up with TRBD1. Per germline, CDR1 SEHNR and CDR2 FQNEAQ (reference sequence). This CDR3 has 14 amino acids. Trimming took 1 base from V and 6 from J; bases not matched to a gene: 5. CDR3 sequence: CASSLEWTGIEQYF. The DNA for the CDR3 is TGTGCCAGCAGCTTAGAGTGGACAGGGATCGAGCAGTACTTC.

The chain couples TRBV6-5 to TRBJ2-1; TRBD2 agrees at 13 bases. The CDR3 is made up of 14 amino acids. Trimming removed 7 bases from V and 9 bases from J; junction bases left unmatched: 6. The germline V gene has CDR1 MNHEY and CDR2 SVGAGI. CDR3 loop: CASKGTSGNGEQFF. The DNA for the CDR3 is TGTGCCAGCAAAGGGACTAGCGGGAACGGTGAGCAGTTCTTC.

The CDR3 sequence: CASKGQGLNEQFF. The CDR3 DNA sequence: TGTGCCAGTAAGGGACAGGGACTCAATGAGCAGTTCTTC. The chain couples TRBV19 to TRBJ2-1; TRBD1 matches 9 bases. The CDR3 spans 13 residues. The trim removed 7 bases at V and 6 bases at J, leaving 4 bases unmatched. CDR1 is LNHDA, CDR2 SQIVND, per germline (reference sequence).

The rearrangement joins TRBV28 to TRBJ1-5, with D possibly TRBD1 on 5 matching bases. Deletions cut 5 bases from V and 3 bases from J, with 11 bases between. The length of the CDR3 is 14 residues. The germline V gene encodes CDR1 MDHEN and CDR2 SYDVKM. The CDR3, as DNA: TGTGCCAGCAGTACCAGGGATATCAATCAGCCCCAGCATTTT. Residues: CASSTRDINQPQHF.

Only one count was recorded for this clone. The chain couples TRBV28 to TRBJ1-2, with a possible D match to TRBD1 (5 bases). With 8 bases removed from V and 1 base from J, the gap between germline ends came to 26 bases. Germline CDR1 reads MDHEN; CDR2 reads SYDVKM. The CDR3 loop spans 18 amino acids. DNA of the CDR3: TGTGCCAGCTTATTTGGTGGACCGGGACTTCGGGGTAACTATGGCTACACCTTC. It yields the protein CASLFGGPGLRGNYGYTF.

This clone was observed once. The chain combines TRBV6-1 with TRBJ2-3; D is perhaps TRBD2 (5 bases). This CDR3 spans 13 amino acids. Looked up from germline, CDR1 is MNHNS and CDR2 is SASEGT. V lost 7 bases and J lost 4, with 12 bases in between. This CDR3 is CASMGSVPDTQYF. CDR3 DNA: TGTGCCAGCATGGGTAGCGTCCCAGATACGCAGTATTTT.

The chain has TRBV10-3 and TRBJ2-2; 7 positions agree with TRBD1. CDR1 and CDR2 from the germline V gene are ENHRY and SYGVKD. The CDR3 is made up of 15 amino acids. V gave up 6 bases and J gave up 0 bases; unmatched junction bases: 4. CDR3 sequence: CAIRFTGANTGELFF. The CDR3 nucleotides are TGTGCCATCAGATTTACAGGGGCGAACACCGGGGAGCTGTTTTTT.